The rows below give T cell receptor beta chains drawn from one sample of a study of blood T cell repertoires in COVID-19. Measured with immunoSEQ multiplex PCR; TCRdb has only the in-frame clones, and not every one. In the table there are 110,000 to 150,000 clones, 70% to 90% of which are singletons. Sample: PBMCs or T cells enriched from blood (not recorded which). The source is a man aged 45-65 years who had recovered from COVID-19. CDR3s include the opening cysteine and the closing phenylalanine or tryptophan. A D gene is named only where the DNA matches it firmly. Size tells how often a clone was seen (once, few, many) or the class of an expanded clone, and some rows leave it out.

>.|TRBV2|TRBJ2-3|.
CAGTPVDTQYF
>.|TRBV7-9|TRBJ2-1|TRBD1
CASARGGAHNEQFF
>.|TRBV3-1/TRBV3-2|TRBJ1-5|.
CASSPSDILGNQPQHF
>.|TRBV30|TRBJ2-4|.
CALQRGKNIQYF
>.|TRBV28|TRBJ1-1|.
CASSLWATLNTEAFF
>once|TRBV24-1|TRBJ1-1|.
CATSTGWNTEAFF
>.|TRBV5-4|TRBJ2-3|.
CASSLGLGMDTQYF
>once|TRBV24-1|TRBJ1-4|.
CATSLQGNEKLFF
>once|TRBV28|TRBJ2-1|TRBD2
CASSSKAGVLYEQFF
>once|TRBV18|TRBJ1-5|.
CASSPARSNQPQHF
>.|TRBV28|TRBJ1-2|.
CASSGIDSSGYTF
>.|TRBV7-6|TRBJ1-1|.
CASSRGSGTEAFF
>.|TRBV5-8|TRBJ1-5|.
CASSPIGGYQPQHF
>.|TRBV5-6|TRBJ2-7|.
CASSPIGGEEIYEQYF
>few|TRBV21-1|TRBJ2-6|.
CASNRKRTSIPGANVLTF
>.|TRBV5-1|TRBJ2-7|TRBD2
CASNRGGSHSYEQYF
>.|TRBV6-5|TRBJ1-5|.
CASSRNREGNQPQHF
>.|TRBV5-1|TRBJ2-5|TRBD1
CASSLAGGQETQYF
>.|TRBV11-2|TRBJ2-5|TRBD2
CASSLSWLAGQETQYF
>.|TRBV19|TRBJ2-1|TRBD1
CASSIGPGQGSYNEQFF
>.|TRBV28|TRBJ1-5|.
CASREGDQPQHF
>.|TRBV10-3|TRBJ1-5|TRBD1
CAISTTGGMDQPQHF
>once|TRBV5-1|TRBJ1-4|.
CASSLEQPNEKLFF
>.|TRBV9|TRBJ1-3|TRBD1
CASSVEDRGGNTIYF
>.|TRBV5-4|TRBJ2-5|.
CASSTGQGGGLGPQYF
>once|TRBV7-2|TRBJ1-6|TRBD1
CASSTQGALNNSPLHF
>.|TRBV28|TRBJ1-2|.
CASSLRAYGYTF
>.|TRBV6-2/TRBV6-3|TRBJ2-2|.
CASSPLRGNTGELFF
>.|TRBV18|TRBJ2-1|TRBD1
CASSGTGGMRDEQFF
>.|TRBV7-6|TRBJ2-7|.
CASSPGTFSSYEQYF
>.|TRBV28|TRBJ1-1|.
CASSLERWSTEAFF
>.|TRBV28|TRBJ2-3|TRBD2
CASSPPRRGGTDTQYF
>.|TRBV5-1|TRBJ2-7|TRBD1
CASSVGQVPYEQYF
>.|TRBV6-6|TRBJ1-5|.
CASTGDIQPQHF
>few|TRBV7-6|TRBJ1-1|.
CASSSRSGNTEAFF